This T cell receptor beta chain derives from a study of regulatory T cells in long-lasting Graves disease. Study outcomes and limitations: Samples came from peripheral blood alone, without thyroid tissue. The TCR repertoire of persistent Graves' patients was less diverse than that of newly diagnosed ones. Persistent patients shared more public clonotypes (around 2,500) than new patients (under 1,000).

Library construction for TCR beta used iRepertoire HTBI primers and Arm-PCR of CDR3 regions. In TCRdb, the multiplex PCR reads were re-called with MiXCR into one record per CDR3 protein. The sample carries hundreds of thousands of distinct CDR3 sequences, about 16% recorded once. As to time point: newly diagnosed GD, antithyroid drugs for less than 3 months. TCR sequences were obtained from RNA taken from PBMCs. Details on this clonotype: Its antigen is unidentified.

V lost 1 base to trimming and J lost 4 bases, with 11 bases between them. From germline, CDR1 is LNHDA and CDR2 SQIVND (reference sequence). The CDR3 runs to 15 residues. Another study also made use of these data, one on T cells in Graves' hyperthyroidism and ophthalmopathy. Per that study: For Graves' hyperthyroidism to be stable, ophthalmopathy could not progress within 18 months.

The source of this sequence is a woman between 25 and 40 years old with Graves disease. This material consisted of peripheral blood mononuclear cells (PBMCs), taken at new diagnosis, from a patient treated with antithyroid drugs. The genes are TRBV19 and TRBJ2-1, with D possibly being TRBD2 (5 bases). The CDR3 nucleotides are TGTGCCAGTAGTATAGGATTTGGACTTTACAATGAGCAGTTCTTC. This translates into CASSIGFGLYNEQFF. The full variable domain, with the rest looked up from reference TRBV19 and TRBJ2-1, is DGGITQSPKYLFRKEGQNVTLSCEQNLNHDAMYWYRQDPGQGLRLIYYSQIVNDFQKGDIAEGYSVSREKKESFPLTVTSAQKNPTAFYLCASSIGFGLYNEQFFGPGTRLTVL.